The 28 T cell receptor beta chains listed next were all sequenced from one sample in a study of OX40 agonist ivuxolimab in advanced cancers. Profiled with immunoSEQ multiplex PCR; TCRdb holds only in-frame clones, not every one. The repertoire consists of 79,000 or so clones, with 85% occurring once and the leading ten covering approximately 0.61%. Here the sequenced sample was CD4+ or CD8+ T cells sorted from blood, taken in a trial of the OX40 agonist ivuxolimab. Every receptor here comes from an adult with an advanced solid tumor such as melanoma, head and neck, liver or kidney cancer.

J is TRBJ2-1 and V is TRBV5-1, with D tentatively TRBD2 (7 bases). V lost 0 bases, J lost 5 bases, and 12 bases lay in between. Germline V gene data show CDR1 as SGHRS and CDR2 as YFSETQ. This CDR3 has 15 residues. For the CDR3, the DNA is TGCGCCAGCAGCTTGGCGGCGGGGGCCGACAATGAGCAGTTCTTC. It is translated as CASSLAAGADNEQFF.

V and J are TRBV19 and TRBJ2-7; the D gene could be TRBD1 or TRBD2 (5 bases each). V dropped 5 bases and J dropped 5 bases, with 16 bases sitting between them. CDR1 is LNHDA and CDR2 is SQIVND in the germline V gene (reference sequence). The CDR3 totals 14 residues. DNA for the CDR3: TGTGCCAGTAGTGGGGACCGTTCTAGAGACGAGCAGTACTTC. This sequence encodes CASSGDRSRDEQYF.

This chain uses TRBV11-1 with TRBJ2-1, with 7 bases aligning to TRBD1. V lost 7 bases and J lost 8; bases outside the gene matches: 11. Germline lookup yields CDR1 SGHAT and CDR2 FQDESV (reference sequence). The CDR3 loop spans 14 amino acids. CDR3 in DNA: TGTGCCAGCACCTCAAGACAGGGTCGGGATGAGCAGTTCTTC. Translation: CASTSRQGRDEQFF.

CDR3 bases: TGTGCCAGCAGCCCTTCCGGGGGCAATCAGCCCCAGCATTTT. This encodes CASSPSGGNQPQHF. The V call is TRBV16, the J call TRBJ1-5, with no clear D. This CDR3 has 14 amino acids. CDR1 is KGHSY and CDR2 is FQNENV in the germline V gene. V dropped 4 bases and J dropped 2 bases, with 9 bases sitting between them.

V is TRBV2 and J is TRBJ1-2; no clear D gene. The V gene lost 4 bases and the J gene lost 3 bases, with 9 bases spanning the gap. CDR1 and CDR2 from the germline V gene are SNHLY and FYNNEI. The CDR3 runs 13 residues. CDR3 loop: CASSAPLYYGYTF. In DNA, the CDR3 is TGTGCCAGCAGTGCCCCCCTTTACTATGGCTACACCTTC.

The rearrangement links TRBV2 to TRBJ1-2; D remains ambiguous. The CDR3 is 14 amino acids. The V gene lost 0 bases and the J gene lost 0 bases, with 5 bases spanning the gap. In germline, CDR1 is SNHLY, CDR2 FYNNEI. The CDR3 DNA reads as TGTGCCAGCAGTGAAGCTCTTACTAACTATGGCTACACCTTC. Translation: CASSEALTNYGYTF.

V is TRBV18 and J is TRBJ2-7; D is ambiguous. This CDR3 is built from 13 residues. Trimming stripped 3 bases from V and 4 bases from J, with 10 bases between. Germline V gives CDR1 KGHSH, CDR2 LQKENI. In DNA, the CDR3 is TGTGCCAGCTCACCCACCCAAATTTACGAGCAGTACTTC. Its protein product is CASSPTQIYEQYF. Full variable domain (missing parts from reference TRBV18 and TRBJ2-7): NAGVMQNPRHLVRRRGQEARLRCSPMKGHSHVYWYRQLPEEGLKFMVYLQKENIIDESGMPKERFSAEFPKEGPSILRIQQVVRGDSAAYFCASSPTQIYEQYFGPGTRLTVT.

This clone occurred once. This chain connects TRBV27 to TRBJ1-1; 8 nucleotides agree with TRBD1. The V segment lost 3 bases and the J segment 8 bases; nucleotides outside the gene matches: 5. Germline V gene data show CDR1 as MNHEY and CDR2 as SMNVEV (reference sequence). The CDR3 is 13 residues long. The CDR3 loop is CASSLRTGTEAFF. The CDR3 nucleotides read TGTGCCAGCAGTTTGAGGACAGGGACCGAAGCTTTCTTT.

The count of this clone is one. The chain joins TRBV5-1 to TRBJ1-1; 9 bases fit TRBD1. Trimming took 2 bases from V and 5 from J; bases not matched to a gene: 7. CDR1 and CDR2 (germline): SGHRS, YFSETQ. The CDR3 loop spans 15 amino acids. The CDR3 region is CASSFYRGRGTEAFF. The DNA of the CDR3 is TGCGCCAGCAGCTTTTACAGGGGGCGAGGAACTGAAGCTTTCTTT.

The chain couples TRBV6-5 to TRBJ1-6; D is perhaps TRBD1 (5 bases). CDR1 and CDR2 (germline): MNHEY, SVGAGI. V was cut by 5 bases and J by 9 bases, with 17 bases left in between. This CDR3 is built from 15 residues. The CDR3 reads CASSRAAQGGSPLHF. DNA of the CDR3: TGTGCCAGCAGTCGCGCAGCCCAGGGCGGTTCACCCCTCCACTTT.

This clone was recorded only once. The chain links TRBV7-9 to TRBJ2-7; D is possibly TRBD1 or TRBD2 (7 bases each). The CDR3 contains 15 residues. The V end lost 4 bases, the J end lost 6 bases, and 19 bases lay between the germline ends. Germline-derived CDR1 and CDR2 are SEHNR and FQNEAQ (reference sequence). The DNA for the CDR3 is TGTGCCAGCAGCTCAGGGGGGGGCTCCTCCGGCGAGCAGTACTTC. This codes for CASSSGGGSSGEQYF.

This clone appeared once. The V call is TRBV9, the J call TRBJ1-2, with unresolved D. Germline V gene lookup returns CDR1 SGDLS and CDR2 YYNGEE. V was pared by 4 bases and J by 4 bases, with 14 bases between. CDR3 length: 14 amino acids. The CDR3 loop is CASSFQERGYGYTF. For the CDR3, the DNA is TGTGCCAGCAGCTTTCAGGAGAGAGGCTATGGCTACACCTTC.

The chain links TRBV18 to TRBJ1-4; 10 nucleotides line up with TRBD1. Per the germline V gene, CDR1 is KGHSH and CDR2 is LQKENI. This CDR3 is built from 14 residues. The ends lost 5 bases at V and 5 bases at J; junction bases unmatched: 2. The CDR3: CASSGTGVNEKLFF. In DNA, the CDR3 is TGTGCCAGCTCAGGGACAGGGGTGAATGAAAAACTGTTTTTT.

The V gene is TRBV5-4, the J gene TRBJ2-1; 8 bases fit TRBD1. From germline, CDR1 is SGHNT and CDR2 YYREEE (reference sequence). This CDR3 spans 13 amino acids. CDR3 nucleotides: TGTGCTACTTCGACAGGGGAGGCGAGCGAGCAGTTCTTC. Translated: CATSTGEASEQFF.

This clone was seen a handful of times. V and J are TRBV19 and TRBJ1-1; TRBD1 is a possible D gene (6 bases). V shed 6 bases and J shed 0 bases, with 14 bases lying between them. Germline V CDR1 and CDR2: LNHDA, SQIVND (reference sequence). This CDR3 comprises 15 residues. CDR3 protein: CASRDRGIMNTEAFF. The CDR3 DNA reads TGTGCCAGTAGGGACAGAGGAATCATGAACACTGAAGCTTTCTTT.

The chain is built from TRBV7-3 and TRBJ2-1; TRBD1 matches at 9 bases. Germline assignment: CDR1 SGHTA and CDR2 FQGTGA. Trimming took 2 bases from V and 10 from J; bases not matched to a gene: 15. The CDR3 sequence is 17 residues long. The CDR3 DNA is TGTGCCAGCAGCTTAGCGGCCACAGGGGGCTGGGCTGGGGAGCAGTTCTTC. Translated, it gives CASSLAATGGWAGEQFF.

The chain carries TRBV2 and TRBJ2-2; D is ambiguous. CDR1 and CDR2 from the germline V gene are SNHLY and FYNNEI. Trimming stripped 6 bases from V and 1 base from J, with 3 bases between. This CDR3 spans 12 amino acids. The CDR3 loop is CASRRNTGELFF. The CDR3 nucleotides read TGTGCCAGCAGAAGGAACACCGGGGAGCTGTTTTTT.

The gene calls are TRBV5-1 and TRBJ2-5, with D perhaps matching TRBD2 (6 bases). In germline, CDR1 is SGHRS, CDR2 YFSETQ. The CDR3 is 14 amino acids. V lost 7 bases and J 4 bases, leaving 17 bases between the germline ends. The DNA for the CDR3 is TGCGCCAGCTGTGAGGGGAGGTTTGGAGAGACCCAGTACTTC. Encoded protein: CASCEGRFGETQYF.

V usage is TRBV7-2 and J usage is TRBJ1-1; 7 bases agree with TRBD1. V shed 3 bases, J shed 10 bases, and the junction held 11 bases outside the gene matches. In germline, CDR1 is SGHTA, CDR2 FQGNSA. The CDR3 length is 14 residues. The CDR3 nucleotides are TGTGCCAGCAGCTTCCGACAGGGCCTCGGGGGAGCTTTCTTT. This encodes CASSFRQGLGGAFF. The full variable domain, in which reference TRBV7-2 and TRBJ1-1 provide the parts outside the CDR3, is GAGVSQSPSNKVTEKGKDVELRCDPISGHTALYWYRQSLGQGLEFLIYFQGNSAPDKSGLPSDRFSAERTGGSVSTLTIQRTQQEDSAVYLCASSFRQGLGGAFFGQGTRLTVV.

CDR3 coding DNA: TGTGCCATCAGAAGCTCTCCGGGGCGTTTAACAGATACGCAGTATTTT. It is translated as CAIRSSPGRLTDTQYF. V and J are TRBV10-3 and TRBJ2-3; TRBD1 or TRBD2 may be the D gene (5 bases each). Deletions cut 6 bases from V and 3 bases from J, with 19 bases between. CDR3 size: 16 residues. The germline V gene has CDR1 ENHRY and CDR2 SYGVKD.

This clone was observed once. The V call is TRBV6-1, the J call TRBJ2-2, with TRBD1 matching 8 bases. This CDR3 contains 15 residues. Germline CDR1 MNHNS, CDR2 SASEGT. Losses at the gene ends were 5 bases for V and 5 bases for J; bases not matched to a gene: 7. CDR3 sequence reads: CASSTQGASTGELFF. The CDR3 DNA is TGTGCCAGCAGTACCCAGGGGGCGAGTACCGGGGAGCTGTTTTTT.

This chain uses TRBV10-3 with TRBJ2-5; 7 nucleotides align to TRBD2. Unmatched junction bases numbered 12, after V lost 10 bases and J lost 4 bases. Germline values: CDR1 ENHRY, CDR2 SYGVKD. The CDR3 runs 14 residues. The CDR3 reads CATAAGAGRETQYF. CDR3 coding DNA: TGTGCCACAGCGGCGGGAGCGGGGCGAGAGACCCAGTACTTC.

V and J are TRBV6-5 and TRBJ1-2; possibly TRBD1 for D (5 bases). The CDR3 is made up of 15 amino acids. V lost 0 bases and J 4 bases, leaving 12 bases between the germline ends. CDR1 and CDR2 from the germline V gene are MNHEY and SVGAGI. CDR3 DNA: TGTGCCAGCAGTTACTCGCGGGGGACTGGCTATGGCTACACCTTC. Encoded protein: CASSYSRGTGYGYTF.

This clone turned up a few times. The chain is built from TRBV5-1 and TRBJ1-6; a possible D gene is TRBD1 (5 bases). The CDR3 extends over 16 amino acids. Trimming left V 2 bases short and J 5 bases short, with 14 bases between. Germline assignment: CDR1 SGHRS and CDR2 YFSETQ. In DNA form, the CDR3 reads TGCGCCAGCAGCTTCGGACAATGGGGCCATAATTCACCCCTCCACTTT. This gives the protein CASSFGQWGHNSPLHF.

This rearrangement joins TRBV30 to TRBJ2-5; 9 positions agree with TRBD1. The CDR3 covers 16 residues. CDR1 is GTSNPN, CDR2 SVGIG, per germline (reference sequence). Unmatched junction bases numbered 11, after V lost 2 bases and J lost 4 bases. CDR3 amino acids: CAWSKSGTGLRETQYF. DNA of the CDR3: TGTGCCTGGAGTAAGTCCGGGACAGGGCTACGAGAGACCCAGTACTTC.

This clone was seen a single time. The CDR3 nucleotides read TGTGCCAGCAGTGAGAGGCAGAAATCGTACATTCAGTACTTC. As protein: CASSERQKSYIQYF. J is TRBJ2-4 and V is TRBV2, with D unresolved. V was clipped by 3 bases and J by 8 bases, with 14 bases between them. The CDR3 loop spans 14 amino acids. The germline V gene encodes CDR1 SNHLY and CDR2 FYNNEI.

The genes are TRBV29-1 and TRBJ2-5; D gene unclear. Trimming shortened V by 3 bases and J by 0 bases, and 5 bases separated the two germline ends. The CDR3 loop spans 12 amino acids. Germline CDR1 is SQVTM and CDR2 is ANQGSEA. The CDR3 region is CSVDWNQETQYF. CDR3 nucleotides: TGCAGCGTTGACTGGAACCAAGAGACCCAGTACTTC.

The J gene is TRBJ2-1, the V gene TRBV7-2; D is unclear. The length of the CDR3 is 12 residues. Trimming cost V 4 bases and J 6 bases, with 7 bases left between them. Germline-derived CDR1 and CDR2 are SGHTA and FQGNSA. CDR3 residues: CASSSAFNEQFF. CDR3 bases: TGTGCCAGCAGCTCGGCCTTCAATGAGCAGTTCTTC.